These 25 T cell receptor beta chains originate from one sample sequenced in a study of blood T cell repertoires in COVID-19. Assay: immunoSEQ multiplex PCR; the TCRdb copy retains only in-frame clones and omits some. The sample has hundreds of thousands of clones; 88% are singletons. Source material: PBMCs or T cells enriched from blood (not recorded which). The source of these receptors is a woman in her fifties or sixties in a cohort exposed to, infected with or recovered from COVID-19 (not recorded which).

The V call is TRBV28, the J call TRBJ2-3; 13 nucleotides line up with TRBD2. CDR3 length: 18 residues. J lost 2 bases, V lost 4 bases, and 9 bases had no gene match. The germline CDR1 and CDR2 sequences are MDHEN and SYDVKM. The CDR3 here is CASSSGLAGVIFTDTQYF. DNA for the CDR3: TGTGCCAGCAGTTCCGGACTAGCGGGAGTTATTTTCACAGATACGCAGTATTTT.

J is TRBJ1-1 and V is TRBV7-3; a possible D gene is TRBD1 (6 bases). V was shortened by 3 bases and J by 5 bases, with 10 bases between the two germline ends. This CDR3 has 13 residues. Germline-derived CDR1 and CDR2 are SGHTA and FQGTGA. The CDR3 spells CASSFSGVTEAFF. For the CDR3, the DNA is TGTGCCAGCAGCTTCTCAGGGGTGACTGAAGCTTTCTTT.

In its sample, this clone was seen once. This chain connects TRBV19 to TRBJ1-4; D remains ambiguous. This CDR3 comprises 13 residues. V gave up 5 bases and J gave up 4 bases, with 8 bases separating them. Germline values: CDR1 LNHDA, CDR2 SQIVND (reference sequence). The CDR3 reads CASSRVRNEKLFF. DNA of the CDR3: TGTGCCAGTAGTCGGGTCCGTAATGAAAAACTGTTTTTT.

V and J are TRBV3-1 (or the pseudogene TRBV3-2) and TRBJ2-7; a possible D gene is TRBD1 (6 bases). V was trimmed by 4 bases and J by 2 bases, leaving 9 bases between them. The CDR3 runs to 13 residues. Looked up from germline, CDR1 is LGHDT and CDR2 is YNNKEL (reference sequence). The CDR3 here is CASSRAGAYEQYF. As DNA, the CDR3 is TGTGCCAGCAGCCGTGCAGGGGCCTACGAGCAGTACTTC.

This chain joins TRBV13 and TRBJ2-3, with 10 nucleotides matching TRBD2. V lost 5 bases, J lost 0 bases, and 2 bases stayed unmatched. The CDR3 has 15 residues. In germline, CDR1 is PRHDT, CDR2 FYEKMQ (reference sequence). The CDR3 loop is CASSLSGGSTDTQYF. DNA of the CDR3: TGTGCCAGCAGCCTTAGCGGGGGGAGCACAGATACGCAGTATTTT.

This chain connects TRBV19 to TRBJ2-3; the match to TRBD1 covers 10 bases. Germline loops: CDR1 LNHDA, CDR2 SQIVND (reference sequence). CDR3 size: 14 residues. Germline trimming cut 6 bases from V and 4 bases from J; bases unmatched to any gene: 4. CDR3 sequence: CASSDRGRADTQYF. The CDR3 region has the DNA TGTGCCAGTAGCGACAGGGGGCGCGCAGATACGCAGTATTTT.

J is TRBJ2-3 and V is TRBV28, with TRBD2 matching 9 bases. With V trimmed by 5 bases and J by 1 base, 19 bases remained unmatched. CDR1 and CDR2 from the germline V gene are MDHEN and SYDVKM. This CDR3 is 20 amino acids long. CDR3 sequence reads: CASSPPLGVVAGDRTDTQYF. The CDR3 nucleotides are TGTGCCAGCAGTCCTCCGCTCGGGGTTGTAGCGGGAGATCGCACAGATACGCAGTATTTT.

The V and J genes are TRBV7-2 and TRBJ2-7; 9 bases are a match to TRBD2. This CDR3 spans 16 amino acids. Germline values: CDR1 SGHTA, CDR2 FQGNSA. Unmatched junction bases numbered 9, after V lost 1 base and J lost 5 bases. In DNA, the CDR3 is TGTGCCAGCAGCTTAGGGCCGCTGGGACTAGCCAACGAGCAGTACTTC. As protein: CASSLGPLGLANEQYF.

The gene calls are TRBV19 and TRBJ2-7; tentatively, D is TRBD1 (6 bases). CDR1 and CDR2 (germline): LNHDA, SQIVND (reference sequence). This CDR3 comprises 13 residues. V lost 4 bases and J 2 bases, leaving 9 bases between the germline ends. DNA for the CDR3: TGTGCCAGTAGTAATGGGGGCACCTACGAGCAGTACTTC. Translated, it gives CASSNGGTYEQYF.

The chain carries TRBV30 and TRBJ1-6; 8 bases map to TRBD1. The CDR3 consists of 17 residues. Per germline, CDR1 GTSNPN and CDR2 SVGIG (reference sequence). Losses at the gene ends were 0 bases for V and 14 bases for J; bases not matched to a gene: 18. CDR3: CAWSVAAGTGQYRALHF. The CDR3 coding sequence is TGTGCCTGGAGTGTAGCTGCCGGGACAGGACAATATCGAGCCCTCCACTTT.

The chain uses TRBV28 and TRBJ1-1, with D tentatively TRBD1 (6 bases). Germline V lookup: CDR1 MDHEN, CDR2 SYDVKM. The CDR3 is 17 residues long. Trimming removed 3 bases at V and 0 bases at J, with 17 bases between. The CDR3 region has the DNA TGTGCCAGCAGTTTTCAAGGGGGTCCAATTATGAACACTGAAGCTTTCTTT. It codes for CASSFQGGPIMNTEAFF.

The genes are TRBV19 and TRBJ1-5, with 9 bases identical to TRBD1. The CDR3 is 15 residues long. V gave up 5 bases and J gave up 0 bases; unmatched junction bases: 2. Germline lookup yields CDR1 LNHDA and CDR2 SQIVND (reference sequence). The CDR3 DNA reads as TGTGCCAGTAGTGGACAGGGGAGTAGCAATCAGCCCCAGCATTTT. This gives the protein CASSGQGSSNQPQHF.

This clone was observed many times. The DNA of the CDR3 is TGTGCCAGCAGTGACTTTCTAGCGGGAAGGACCGGGGAGCTGTTTTTT. Translated, it gives CASSDFLAGRTGELFF. The J gene is TRBJ2-2, the V gene TRBV6-4; 9 bases line up with TRBD2. CDR3 length: 16 amino acids. Germline V lookup: CDR1 MRHNA, CDR2 SNTAGT. After removal of 1 base from V and 5 bases from J, the junction contained 5 bases not matched to a gene.

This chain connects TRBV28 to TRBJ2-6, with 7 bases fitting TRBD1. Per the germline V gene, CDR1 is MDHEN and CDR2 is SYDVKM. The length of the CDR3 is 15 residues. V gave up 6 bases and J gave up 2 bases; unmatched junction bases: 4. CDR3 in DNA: TGTGCCAGCAGGGAGACAGGGACTGGGGCCAACGTCCTGACTTTC. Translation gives CASRETGTGANVLTF.

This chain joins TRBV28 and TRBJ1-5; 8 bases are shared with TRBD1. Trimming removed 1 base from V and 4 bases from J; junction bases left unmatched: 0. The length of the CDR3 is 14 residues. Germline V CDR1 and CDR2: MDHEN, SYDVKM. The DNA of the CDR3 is TGTGCCAGCAGTTTATACAGGGGGAATCAGCCCCAGCATTTT. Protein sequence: CASSLYRGNQPQHF.

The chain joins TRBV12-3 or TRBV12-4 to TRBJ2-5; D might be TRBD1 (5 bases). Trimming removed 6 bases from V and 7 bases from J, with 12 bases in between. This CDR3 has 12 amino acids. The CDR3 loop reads CASSLGRVTQYF. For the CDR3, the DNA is TGTGCCAGCAGCCTGGGGCGAGTGACCCAGTACTTC.

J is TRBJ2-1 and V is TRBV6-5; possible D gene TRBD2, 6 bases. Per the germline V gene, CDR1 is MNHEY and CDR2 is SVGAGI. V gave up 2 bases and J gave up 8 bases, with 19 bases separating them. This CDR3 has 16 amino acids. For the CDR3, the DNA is TGTGCCAGCAGTTACACCTCCGGGACTCTCTTCTATGAGCAGTTCTTC. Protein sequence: CASSYTSGTLFYEQFF.

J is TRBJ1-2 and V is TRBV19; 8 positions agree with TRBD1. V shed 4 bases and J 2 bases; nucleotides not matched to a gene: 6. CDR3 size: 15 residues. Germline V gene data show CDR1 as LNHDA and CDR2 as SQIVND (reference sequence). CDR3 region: CASSSRQGRNYGYTF. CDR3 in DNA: TGTGCCAGTAGTAGTCGACAGGGGCGAAACTATGGCTACACCTTC.

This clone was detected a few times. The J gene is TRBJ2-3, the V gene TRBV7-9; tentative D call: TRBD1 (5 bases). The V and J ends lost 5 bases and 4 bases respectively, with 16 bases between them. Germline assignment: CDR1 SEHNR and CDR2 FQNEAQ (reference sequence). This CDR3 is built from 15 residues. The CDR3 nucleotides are TGTGCCAGCAGCCTAGTTTTGACAGCATCAGATACGCAGTATTTT. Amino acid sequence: CASSLVLTASDTQYF.

Here the CDR3 reads CASSYSMGAQETQYF. The CDR3 nucleotides are TGTGCCAGCAGTTACTCGATGGGAGCACAAGAGACCCAGTACTTC. The rearrangement links TRBV6-2 or TRBV6-3 to TRBJ2-5; possible D gene TRBD2, 5 bases. Between the trimmed V and J ends, which lost 0 bases and 2 bases, there was a span of 10 bases. The CDR3 has 15 amino acids. From germline, CDR1 is MNHEY and CDR2 SVGEGT.

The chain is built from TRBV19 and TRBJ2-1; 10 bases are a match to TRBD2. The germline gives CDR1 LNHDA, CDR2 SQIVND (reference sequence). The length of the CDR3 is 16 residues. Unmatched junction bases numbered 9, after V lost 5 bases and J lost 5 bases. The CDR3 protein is CASSSVAGGFHNEQFF. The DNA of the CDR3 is TGTGCCAGTAGTTCTGTAGCGGGAGGCTTCCACAATGAGCAGTTCTTC.

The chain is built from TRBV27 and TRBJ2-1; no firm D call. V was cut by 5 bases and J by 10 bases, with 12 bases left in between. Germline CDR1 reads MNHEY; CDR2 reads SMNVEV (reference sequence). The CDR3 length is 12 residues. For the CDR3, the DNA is TGTGCCAGCAGTCTCCTAGTAGGAGAGCAGTTCTTC. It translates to CASSLLVGEQFF.

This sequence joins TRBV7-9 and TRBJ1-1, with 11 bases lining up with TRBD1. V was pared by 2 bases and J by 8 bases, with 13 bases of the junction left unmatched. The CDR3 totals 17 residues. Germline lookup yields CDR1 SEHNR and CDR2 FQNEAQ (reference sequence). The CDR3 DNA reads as TGTGCCAGCAGCTTAAAGGGGTGGGGGACAGGGGGTGAAGAAGCTTTCTTT. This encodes CASSLKGWGTGGEEAFF.

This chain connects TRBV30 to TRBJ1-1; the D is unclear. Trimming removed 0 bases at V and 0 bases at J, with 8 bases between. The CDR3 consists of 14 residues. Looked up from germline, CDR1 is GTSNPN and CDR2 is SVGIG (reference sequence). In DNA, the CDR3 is TGTGCCTGGAGTGTCGACATGTTGAACACTGAAGCTTTCTTT. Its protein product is CAWSVDMLNTEAFF. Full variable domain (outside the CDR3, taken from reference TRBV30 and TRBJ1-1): SQTIHQWPATLVQPVGSPLSLECTVEGTSNPNLYWYRQAAGRGLQLLFYSVGIGQISSEVPQNLSASRPQDRQFILSSKKLLLSDSGFYLCAWSVDMLNTEAFFGQGTRLTVV.

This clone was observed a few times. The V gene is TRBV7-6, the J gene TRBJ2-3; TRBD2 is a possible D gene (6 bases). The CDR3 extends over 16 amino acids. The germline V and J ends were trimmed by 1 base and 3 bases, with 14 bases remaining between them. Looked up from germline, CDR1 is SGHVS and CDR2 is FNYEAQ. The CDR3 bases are TGTGCCAGCAGCTTAGGGGGCGCGGGGCTAACAGATACGCAGTATTTT. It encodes CASSLGGAGLTDTQYF. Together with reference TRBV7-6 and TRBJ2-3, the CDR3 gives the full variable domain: GAGVSQSPRYKVTKRGQDVALRCDPISGHVSLYWYRQALGQGPEFLTYFNYEAQQDKSGLPNDRFSAERPEGSISTLTIQRTEQRDSAMYRCASSLGGAGLTDTQYFGPGTRLTVL.